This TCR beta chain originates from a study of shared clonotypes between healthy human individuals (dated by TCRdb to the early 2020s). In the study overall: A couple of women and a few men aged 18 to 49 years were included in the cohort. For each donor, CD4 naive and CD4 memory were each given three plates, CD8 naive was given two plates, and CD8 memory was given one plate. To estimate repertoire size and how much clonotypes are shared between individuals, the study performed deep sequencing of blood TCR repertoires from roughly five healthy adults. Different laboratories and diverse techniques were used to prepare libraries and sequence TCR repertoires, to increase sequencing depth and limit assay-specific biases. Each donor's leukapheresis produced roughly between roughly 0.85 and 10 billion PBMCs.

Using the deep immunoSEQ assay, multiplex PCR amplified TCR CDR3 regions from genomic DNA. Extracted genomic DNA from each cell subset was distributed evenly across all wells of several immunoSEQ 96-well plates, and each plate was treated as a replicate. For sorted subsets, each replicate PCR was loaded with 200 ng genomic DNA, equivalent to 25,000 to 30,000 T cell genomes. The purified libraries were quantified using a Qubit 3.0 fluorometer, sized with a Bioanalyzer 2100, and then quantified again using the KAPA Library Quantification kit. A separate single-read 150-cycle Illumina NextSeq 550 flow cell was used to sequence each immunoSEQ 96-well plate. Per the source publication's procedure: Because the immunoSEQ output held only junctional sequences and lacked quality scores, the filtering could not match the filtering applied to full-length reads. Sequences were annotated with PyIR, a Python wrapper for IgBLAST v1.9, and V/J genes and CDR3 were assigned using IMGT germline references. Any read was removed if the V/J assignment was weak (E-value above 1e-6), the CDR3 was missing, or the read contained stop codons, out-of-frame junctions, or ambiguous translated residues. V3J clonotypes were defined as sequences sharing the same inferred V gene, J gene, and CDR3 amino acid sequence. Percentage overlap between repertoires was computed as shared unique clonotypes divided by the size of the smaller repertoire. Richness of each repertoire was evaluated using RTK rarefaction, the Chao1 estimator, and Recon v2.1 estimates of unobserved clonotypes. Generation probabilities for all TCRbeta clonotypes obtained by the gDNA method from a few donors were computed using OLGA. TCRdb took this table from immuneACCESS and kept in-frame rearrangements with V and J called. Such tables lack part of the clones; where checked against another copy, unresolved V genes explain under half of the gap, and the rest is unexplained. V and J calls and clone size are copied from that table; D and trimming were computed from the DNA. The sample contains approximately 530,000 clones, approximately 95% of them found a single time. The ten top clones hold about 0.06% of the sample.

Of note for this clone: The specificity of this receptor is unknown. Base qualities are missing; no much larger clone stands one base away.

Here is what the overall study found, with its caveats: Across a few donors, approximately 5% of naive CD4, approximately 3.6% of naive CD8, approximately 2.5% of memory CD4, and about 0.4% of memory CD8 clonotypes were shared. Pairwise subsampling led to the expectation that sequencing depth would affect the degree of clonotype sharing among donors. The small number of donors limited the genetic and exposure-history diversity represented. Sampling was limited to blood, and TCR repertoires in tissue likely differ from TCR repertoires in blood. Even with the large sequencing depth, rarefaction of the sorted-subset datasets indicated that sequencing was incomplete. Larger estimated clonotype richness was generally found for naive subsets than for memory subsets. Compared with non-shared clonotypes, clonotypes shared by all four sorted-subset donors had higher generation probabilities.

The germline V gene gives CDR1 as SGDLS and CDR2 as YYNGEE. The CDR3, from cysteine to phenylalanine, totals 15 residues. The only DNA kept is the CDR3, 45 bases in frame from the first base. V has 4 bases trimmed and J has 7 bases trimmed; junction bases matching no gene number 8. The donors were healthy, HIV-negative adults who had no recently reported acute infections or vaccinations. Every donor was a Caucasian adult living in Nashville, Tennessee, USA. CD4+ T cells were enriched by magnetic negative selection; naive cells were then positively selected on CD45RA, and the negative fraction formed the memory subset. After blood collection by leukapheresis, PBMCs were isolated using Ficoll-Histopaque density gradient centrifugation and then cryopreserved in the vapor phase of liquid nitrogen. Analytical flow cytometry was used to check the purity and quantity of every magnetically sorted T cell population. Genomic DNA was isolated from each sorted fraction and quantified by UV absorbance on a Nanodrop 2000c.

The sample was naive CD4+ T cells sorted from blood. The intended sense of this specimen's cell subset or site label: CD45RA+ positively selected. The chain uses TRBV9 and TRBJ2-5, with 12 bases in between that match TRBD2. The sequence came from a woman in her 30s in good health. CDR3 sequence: CASSPRLAGDVTQYF. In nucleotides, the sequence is TGTGCCAGCAGCCCCCGACTAGCGGGAGATGTGACCCAGTACTTC.